This TCR beta chain was identified during a study of response to subunit inactivated influenza vaccine. A single record per CDR3 protein comes from TCRdb applying MiXCR to the RT-PCR reads. The sample holds more than 450,000 distinct CDR3 sequences, about 11% seen once. V was pared by 3 bases and J by 9 bases, with 12 bases between. The CDR3 totals 14 residues. Per germline, CDR1 SGHVS and CDR2 FQNEAQ. The same data also contributed to another study, on T cells expressing NK-cell markers. That work states: 5'RACE template switching with UMIs generated TCR beta cDNA. With respect to HCMV, most of the eight sequenced donors were seropositive, and one was seronegative. Among CD8+ T cells from several donors, dominant NKG2C+ clonotypes accounted for roughly 1.0-7.0%.

This TCR was recovered from a man between 50 and 59 years old who received an inactivated influenza vaccine. The material was PBMCs from blood, obtained on the day of vaccination. The chain is built from TRBV7-8 and TRBJ1-6; D call uncertain. CDR3 nucleotide sequence: TGTGCCAGCAGCTTCTTGGCTAGTGGTTCACCCCTCCACTTT. This gives the protein CASSFLASGSPLHF.